At least ten counts were recorded for the clone carrying this TCR beta chain. Its cognate antigen is unknown. This sample was taken from a study of response to subunit inactivated influenza vaccine. Study conclusions and caveats: A suggestion made by the authors is that each seasonal influenza vaccination recruits few new T cells.

TCRdb ran MiXCR on the RT-PCR reads and lists one entry per CDR3 protein. The sample records around 760,000 distinct CDR3 sequences, approximately 13% being singletons. The sequencing used PBMCs from blood, collected approximately 15 days before vaccination. The sequence derives from a man in his forties or fifties who received an inactivated influenza vaccine.

This CDR3 is CASSLGGITEAFF. The CDR3 bases are TGCGCCAGCAGCTTGGGGGGGATCACTGAAGCTTTCTTT. This chain uses TRBV5-1 with TRBJ1-1; D might be TRBD1 (5 bases). Germline CDR1 reads SGHRS; CDR2 reads YFSETQ. V gave up 0 bases and J gave up 4 bases, with 7 bases separating them. The CDR3 has 13 residues.